These T cell receptor beta chains were read from a single sample in a study of blood T cell repertoires in COVID-19. Measured with immunoSEQ multiplex PCR; TCRdb has only the in-frame clones, and not every one. The sample contains 200,000 to 250,000 clones, around 80% of which appear only once. Source material: peripheral blood. These receptors originate from a woman in her 30s with COVID-19, enrolled during active disease. CDR3s leave out the opening cysteine and the closing phenylalanine or tryptophan. Each record gives: V gene, J gene, CDR3 protein.

V: TRBV5-4; J: TRBJ1-3; CDR3: ASSLDFQGPGNTIY
V: TRBV9; J: TRBJ2-7; CDR3: ASSVGPMPPEQY
V: TRBV9; J: TRBJ2-7; CDR3: ASSVGSSSYEQY
V: TRBV5-4; J: TRBJ2-1; CDR3: ASSLGGLAGYNEQF
V: TRBV12-3/TRBV12-4; J: TRBJ1-2; CDR3: ASSSQNYGYT
V: TRBV2; J: TRBJ2-7; CDR3: ASSSDSYEQY
V: TRBV27; J: TRBJ1-2; CDR3: ASSLAGLYGYT
V: TRBV7-9; J: TRBJ1-3; CDR3: ASSFGTGGAGGNTIY
V: TRBV9; J: TRBJ2-5; CDR3: ASSVEAGGTETQY
V: TRBV5-6; J: TRBJ1-6; CDR3: ASSLEVGGGRGSPLH